This record concerns one T cell receptor (beta chain) sequence. Together with a sample-barcoded 5' primer, a J-beta primer mix was included in a second PCR lasting about 7 to 11 cycles. TCRdb re-derived calls from the 5' RACE reads in MiXCR, one entry per CDR3 protein. Here the sample spans about a million distinct CDR3 sequences, around 46% being singletons. The data are from a study of blood T cells in healthy people across ages. There are 13 residues in the CDR3. V was pared by 0 bases and J by 11 bases, with 13 bases between. Germline lookup yields CDR1 MNHEY and CDR2 SVGAGI. Donation came from healthy Caucasian individuals in Russia who were aged about 6 to 100. Each of the donors had roughly 9.3 milliliters of peripheral blood drawn into EDTA-treated Vacutainer tubes.

The sequence was collected from a man aged 25-40 years in good health. The sample was blood. V usage is TRBV6-5 and J usage is TRBJ2-5; a possible D gene is TRBD2 (6 bases). For the CDR3, the DNA is TGTGCCAGCAGTTACTCTCCGGGGGAAGAGCAGTACTTC. Residues: CASSYSPGEEQYF.